This T cell receptor (beta chain) was identified during a study of blood T cells in healthy people across ages. Primed by a sample-barcoded 5' primer and a J-beta primer mix, a second PCR proceeded for about 7 to 12 cycles. TCRdb re-analysed the 5' RACE reads in MiXCR, keeping a single row per CDR3 protein. This sample has about 830,000 distinct CDR3 sequences, with 62% found just once. The CDR3 is 13 amino acids. V dropped 0 bases and J dropped 13 bases, with 13 bases sitting between them. From germline, CDR1 is LGHNA and CDR2 YSLEER. The V gene is TRBV4-3, the J gene TRBJ2-4; D might be TRBD1 (6 bases). The clonotype comes from a young man in good health. Sequenced input: blood. The CDR3 DNA follows: TGCGCCAGCAGCCAAGACAGGGGACGAGAGCAGTACTTC. As protein: CASSQDRGREQYF.